The sequence of this TCR beta chain was determined in a study of T cell responses to AZD1222 COVID-19 vaccine. Study-wide points: Seropositive status at baseline applied to only a handful of AZD1222 recipients.

Profiled with immunoSEQ multiplex PCR; TCRdb holds only in-frame clones, not every one. The repertoire holds some 130,000 clones, around 90% seen once, with approximately 2.5% in the top ten. To note about this clone: Its antigen is still unknown.

This clonotype was obtained from an adult who received the AZD1222 COVID-19 vaccine. The source was peripheral blood, collected 28 days after the second AZD1222 dose.

As DNA, the CDR3 is TGTGCCAGCAGCACCCTAGCTTTGTCACCCCTCCACTTT. Translated: CASSTLALSPLHF. The chain recombines TRBV9 with TRBJ1-6; D is ambiguous. Between the trimmed V and J ends, which lost 4 bases and 10 bases, there was a span of 12 bases. CDR1 and CDR2 (germline): SGDLS, YYNGEE. The CDR3 consists of 13 residues. Full variable domain (remainder filled in from reference TRBV9 and TRBJ1-6): DSGVTQTPKHLITATGQRVTLRCSPRSGDLSVYWYQQSLDQGLQFLIQYYNGEERAKGNILERFSAQQFPDLHSELNLSSLELGDSALYFCASSTLALSPLHFGNGTRLTVT.